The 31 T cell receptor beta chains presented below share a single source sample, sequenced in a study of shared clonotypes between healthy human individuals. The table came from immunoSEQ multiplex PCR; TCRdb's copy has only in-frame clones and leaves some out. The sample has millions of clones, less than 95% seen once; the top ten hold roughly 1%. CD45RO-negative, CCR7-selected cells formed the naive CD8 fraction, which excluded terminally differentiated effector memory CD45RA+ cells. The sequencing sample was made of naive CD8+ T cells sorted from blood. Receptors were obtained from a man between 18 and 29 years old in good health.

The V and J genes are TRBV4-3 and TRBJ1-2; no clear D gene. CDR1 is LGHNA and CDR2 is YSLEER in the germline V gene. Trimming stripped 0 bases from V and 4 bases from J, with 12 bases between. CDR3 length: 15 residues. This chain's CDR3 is CASSQDGTSGYGYTF. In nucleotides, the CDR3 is TGCGCCAGCAGCCAAGATGGAACATCGGGCTATGGCTACACCTTC.

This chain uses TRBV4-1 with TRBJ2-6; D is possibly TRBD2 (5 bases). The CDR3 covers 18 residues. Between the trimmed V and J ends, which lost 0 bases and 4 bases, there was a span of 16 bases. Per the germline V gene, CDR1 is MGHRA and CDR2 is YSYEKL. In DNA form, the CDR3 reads TGCGCCAGCAGCCAAGATCCTTTGGAGGTCGGGGGGGCCAACGTCCTGACTTTC. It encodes CASSQDPLEVGGANVLTF.

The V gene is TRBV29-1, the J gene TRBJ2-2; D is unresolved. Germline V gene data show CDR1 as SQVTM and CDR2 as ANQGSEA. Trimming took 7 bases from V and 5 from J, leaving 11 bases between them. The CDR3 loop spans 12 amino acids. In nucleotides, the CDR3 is TGCAGCGCCACAGAGGAGACCGGGGAGCTGTTTTTT. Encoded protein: CSATEETGELFF.

DNA for the CDR3: TGTGCCAGCAGCTTAGCGGGACAGGGATATCAGCCCCAGCATTTT. This translates into CASSLAGQGYQPQHF. The chain joins TRBV7-9 to TRBJ1-5, with TRBD1 identical over 9 bases. Trimming at V came to 0 bases and at J to 5 bases, leaving 2 bases not matched to a gene. This CDR3 is built from 15 residues. Germline V lookup: CDR1 SEHNR, CDR2 FQNEAQ (reference sequence).

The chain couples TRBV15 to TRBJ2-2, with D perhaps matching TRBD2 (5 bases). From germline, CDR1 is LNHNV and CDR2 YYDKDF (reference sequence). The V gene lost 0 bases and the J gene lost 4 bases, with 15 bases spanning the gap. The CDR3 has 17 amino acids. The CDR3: CATSRDREGLGTGELFF. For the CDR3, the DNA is TGTGCCACCAGCAGAGATCGGGAAGGGCTGGGCACCGGGGAGCTGTTTTTT.

The CDR3 DNA sequence: TGTGCCAGCAGTTCGTCCCCCGGGGTGGGAGAGACCCAGTACTTC. It codes for CASSSSPGVGETQYF. The gene calls are TRBV27 and TRBJ2-5; D is possibly TRBD2 (5 bases). The CDR3 length is 15 residues. V was pared by 4 bases and J by 4 bases, with 16 bases between. Germline CDR1 and CDR2: MNHEY and SMNVEV (reference sequence).

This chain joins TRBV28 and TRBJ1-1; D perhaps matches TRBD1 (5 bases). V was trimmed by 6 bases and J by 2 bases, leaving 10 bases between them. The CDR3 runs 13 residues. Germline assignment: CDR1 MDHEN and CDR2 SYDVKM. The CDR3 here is CASRGTSNTEAFF. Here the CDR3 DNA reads TGTGCCAGCAGGGGGACTTCCAACACTGAAGCTTTCTTT.

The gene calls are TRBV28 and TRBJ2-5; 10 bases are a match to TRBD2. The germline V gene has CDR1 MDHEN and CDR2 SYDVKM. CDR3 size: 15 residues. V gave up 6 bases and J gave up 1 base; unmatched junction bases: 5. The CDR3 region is CASRASGGVQETQYF. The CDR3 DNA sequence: TGTGCCAGCAGGGCTAGCGGGGGTGTCCAAGAGACCCAGTACTTC.

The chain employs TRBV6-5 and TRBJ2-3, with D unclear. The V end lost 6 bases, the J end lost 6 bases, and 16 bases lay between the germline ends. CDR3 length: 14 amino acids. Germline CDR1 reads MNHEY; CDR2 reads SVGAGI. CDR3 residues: CASSPGPYADTQYF. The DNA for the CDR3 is TGTGCCAGCAGCCCCGGGCCCTATGCGGATACGCAGTATTTT.

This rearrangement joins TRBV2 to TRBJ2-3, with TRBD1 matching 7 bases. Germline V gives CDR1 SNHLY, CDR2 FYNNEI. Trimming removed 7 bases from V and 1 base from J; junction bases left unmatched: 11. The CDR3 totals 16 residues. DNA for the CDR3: TGTGCCAGCATGACGGCGGACAGGTATGGCACAGATACGCAGTATTTT. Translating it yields CASMTADRYGTDTQYF.

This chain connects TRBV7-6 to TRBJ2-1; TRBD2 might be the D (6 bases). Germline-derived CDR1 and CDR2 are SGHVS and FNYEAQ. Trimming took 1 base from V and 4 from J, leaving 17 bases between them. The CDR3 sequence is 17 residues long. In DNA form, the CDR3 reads TGTGCCAGCAGCTTAGAGAGCGGGTACGCGATTTACAATGAGCAGTTCTTC. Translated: CASSLESGYAIYNEQFF. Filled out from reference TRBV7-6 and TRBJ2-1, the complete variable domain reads GAGVSQSPRYKVTKRGQDVALRCDPISGHVSLYWYRQALGQGPEFLTYFNYEAQQDKSGLPNDRFSAERPEGSISTLTIQRTEQRDSAMYRCASSLESGYAIYNEQFFGPGTRLTVL.

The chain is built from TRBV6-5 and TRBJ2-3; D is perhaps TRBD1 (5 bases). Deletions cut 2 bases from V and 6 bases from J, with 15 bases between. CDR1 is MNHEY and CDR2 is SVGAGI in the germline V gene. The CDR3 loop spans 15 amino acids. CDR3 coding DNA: TGTGCCAGCAGTTACGTCGATCCCAGGGCCGATACGCAGTATTTT. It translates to CASSYVDPRADTQYF.

The CDR3 protein is CAWSDGTAGNTIYF. As DNA, the CDR3 is TGTGCCTGGAGTGACGGGACAGCTGGAAACACCATATATTTT. The chain is built from TRBV30 and TRBJ1-3; 7 bases fit TRBD1. The CDR3 has 14 amino acids. Trimming cost V 1 base and J 2 bases; bases outside gene matches: 2. Germline values: CDR1 GTSNPN, CDR2 SVGIG (reference sequence).

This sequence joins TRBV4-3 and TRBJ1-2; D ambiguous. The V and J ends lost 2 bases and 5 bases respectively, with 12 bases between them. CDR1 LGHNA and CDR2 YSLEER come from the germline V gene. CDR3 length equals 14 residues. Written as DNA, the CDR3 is TGCGCCAGCAGCCAATTTGATGACGGGTATGGCTACACCTTC. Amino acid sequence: CASSQFDDGYGYTF.

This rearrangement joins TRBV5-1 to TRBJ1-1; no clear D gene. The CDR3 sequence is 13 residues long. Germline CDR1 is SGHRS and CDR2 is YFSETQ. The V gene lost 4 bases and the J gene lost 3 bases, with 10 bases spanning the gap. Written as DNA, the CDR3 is TGCGCCAGCAGCAGAGGACGGGACACTGAAGCTTTCTTT. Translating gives CASSRGRDTEAFF.

The CDR3 sequence is CASSFLRGFTGELFF. The CDR3 nucleotides read TGCGCCAGCAGCTTCCTTCGCGGCTTCACCGGGGAGCTGTTTTTT. V usage is TRBV5-1 and J usage is TRBJ2-2; D remains ambiguous. Germline CDR1 is SGHRS and CDR2 is YFSETQ. The CDR3 is 15 amino acids. V lost 2 bases and J 4 bases, leaving 12 bases between the germline ends.

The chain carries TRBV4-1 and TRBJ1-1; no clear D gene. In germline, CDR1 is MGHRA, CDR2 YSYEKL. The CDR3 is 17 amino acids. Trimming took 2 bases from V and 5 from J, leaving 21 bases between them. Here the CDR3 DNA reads TGCGCCAGCAGCCAACTACCCCTGAGGACCCTCGGTACTGAAGCTTTCTTT. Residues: CASSQLPLRTLGTEAFF.

DNA for the CDR3: TGTGCCACCAGACTAGCGACGGCCTACGAGCAGTACTTC. It translates to CATRLATAYEQYF. The chain links TRBV15 to TRBJ2-7, with 7 bases that match TRBD2. This CDR3 region has 13 residues. Germline V gene lookup returns CDR1 LNHNV and CDR2 YYDKDF (reference sequence). V trimming: 6 bases; J trimming: 2 bases; junction bases outside the gene matches: 4.

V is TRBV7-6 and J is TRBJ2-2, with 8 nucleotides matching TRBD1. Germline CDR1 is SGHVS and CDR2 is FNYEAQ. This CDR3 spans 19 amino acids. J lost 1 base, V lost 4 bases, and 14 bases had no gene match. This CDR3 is CASSSPGQASRGNTGELFF. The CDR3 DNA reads TGTGCCAGCAGCTCACCGGGACAGGCGTCCCGTGGGAACACCGGGGAGCTGTTTTTT.

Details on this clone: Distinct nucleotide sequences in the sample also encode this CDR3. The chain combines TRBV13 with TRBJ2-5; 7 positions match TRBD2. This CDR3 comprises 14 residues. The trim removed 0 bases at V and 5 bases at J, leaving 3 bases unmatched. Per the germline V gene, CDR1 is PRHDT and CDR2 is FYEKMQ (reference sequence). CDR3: CASSLGQGGETQYF. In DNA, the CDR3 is TGTGCCAGCAGCTTAGGCCAGGGAGGGGAGACCCAGTACTTC.

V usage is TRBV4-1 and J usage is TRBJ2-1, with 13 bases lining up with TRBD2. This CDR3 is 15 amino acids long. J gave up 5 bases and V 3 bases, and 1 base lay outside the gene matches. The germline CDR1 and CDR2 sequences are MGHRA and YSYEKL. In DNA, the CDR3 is TGCGCCAGCAGCCACACTAGCGGGAGGGACAATGAGCAGTTCTTC. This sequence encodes CASSHTSGRDNEQFF.

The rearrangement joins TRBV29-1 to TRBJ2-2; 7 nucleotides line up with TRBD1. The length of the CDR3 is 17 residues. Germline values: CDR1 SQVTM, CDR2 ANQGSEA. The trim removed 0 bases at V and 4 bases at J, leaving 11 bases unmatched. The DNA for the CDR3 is TGCAGCGTTGAAGATCCCCGACAGGGAGCAGGCACCGGGGAGCTGTTTTTT. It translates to CSVEDPRQGAGTGELFF.

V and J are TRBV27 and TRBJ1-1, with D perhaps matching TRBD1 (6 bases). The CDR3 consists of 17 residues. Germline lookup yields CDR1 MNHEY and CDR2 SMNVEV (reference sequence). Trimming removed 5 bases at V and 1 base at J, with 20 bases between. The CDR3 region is CASSPRFPGATNTEAFF. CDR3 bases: TGTGCCAGCAGTCCAAGGTTCCCGGGGGCAACGAACACTGAAGCTTTCTTT.

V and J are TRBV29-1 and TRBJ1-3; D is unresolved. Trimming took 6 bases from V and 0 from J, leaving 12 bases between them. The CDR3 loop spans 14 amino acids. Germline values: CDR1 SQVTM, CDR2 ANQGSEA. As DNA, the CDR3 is TGCAGCGTGACGACCGCGAGCTCTGGAAACACCATATATTTT. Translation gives CSVTTASSGNTIYF.

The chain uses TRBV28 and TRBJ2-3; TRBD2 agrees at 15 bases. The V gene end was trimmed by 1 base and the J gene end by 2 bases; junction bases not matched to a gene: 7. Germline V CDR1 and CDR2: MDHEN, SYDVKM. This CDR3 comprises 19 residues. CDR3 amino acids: CASSLSPRTSGGVTDTQYF. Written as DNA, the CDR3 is TGTGCCAGCAGTTTATCTCCCCGGACTAGCGGGGGGGTCACAGATACGCAGTATTTT.

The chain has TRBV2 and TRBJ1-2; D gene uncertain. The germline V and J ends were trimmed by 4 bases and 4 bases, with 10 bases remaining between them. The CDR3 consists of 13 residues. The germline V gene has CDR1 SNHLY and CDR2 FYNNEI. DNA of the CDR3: TGTGCCAGCAGTGTGGGCAGCCTCTATGGCTACACCTTC. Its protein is CASSVGSLYGYTF. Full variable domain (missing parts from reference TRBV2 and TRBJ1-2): EPEVTQTPSHQVTQMGQEVILRCVPISNHLYFYWYRQILGQKVEFLVSFYNNEISEKSEIFDDQFSVERPDGSNFTLKIRSTKLEDSAMYFCASSVGSLYGYTFGSGTRLTVV.

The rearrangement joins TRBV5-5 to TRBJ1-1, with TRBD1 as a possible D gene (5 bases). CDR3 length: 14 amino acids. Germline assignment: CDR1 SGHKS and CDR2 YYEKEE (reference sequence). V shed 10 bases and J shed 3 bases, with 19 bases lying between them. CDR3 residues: CAAGEVPGDTEAFF. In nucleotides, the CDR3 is TGTGCCGCTGGGGAGGTGCCGGGGGACACTGAAGCTTTCTTT.

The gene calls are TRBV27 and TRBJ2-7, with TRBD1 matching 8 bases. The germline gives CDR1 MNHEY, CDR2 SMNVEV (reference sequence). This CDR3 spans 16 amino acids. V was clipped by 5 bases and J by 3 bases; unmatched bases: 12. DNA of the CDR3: TGTGCCAGCAGTGGCTCGACAGGGGAGACGGTCTACGAGCAGTACTTC. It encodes CASSGSTGETVYEQYF.

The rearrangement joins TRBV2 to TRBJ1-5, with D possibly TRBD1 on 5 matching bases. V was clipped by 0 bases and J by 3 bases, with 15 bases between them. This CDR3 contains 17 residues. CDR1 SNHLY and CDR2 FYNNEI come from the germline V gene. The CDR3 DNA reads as TGTGCCAGCAGTGAAGCTCGTCGATCGGGGACCAATCAGCCCCAGCATTTT. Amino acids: CASSEARRSGTNQPQHF.

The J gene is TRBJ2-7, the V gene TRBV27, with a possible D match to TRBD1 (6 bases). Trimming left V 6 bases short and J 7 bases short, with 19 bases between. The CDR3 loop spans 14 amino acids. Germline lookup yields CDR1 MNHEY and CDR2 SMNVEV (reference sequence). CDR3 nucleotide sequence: TGTGCCAGCAGCTTGGGGGCAGGGCTCGGGGAGCAGTACTTC. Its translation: CASSLGAGLGEQYF.

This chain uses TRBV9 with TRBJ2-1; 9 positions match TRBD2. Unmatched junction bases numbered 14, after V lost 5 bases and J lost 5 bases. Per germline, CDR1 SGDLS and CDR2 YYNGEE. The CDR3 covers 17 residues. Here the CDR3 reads CASRASSGTSSDNEQFF. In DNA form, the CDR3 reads TGTGCCAGCAGGGCGTCTTCCGGGACTAGCAGCGACAATGAGCAGTTCTTC. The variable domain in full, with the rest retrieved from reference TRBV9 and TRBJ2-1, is DSGVTQTPKHLITATGQRVTLRCSPRSGDLSVYWYQQSLDQGLQFLIQYYNGEERAKGNILERFSAQQFPDLHSELNLSSLELGDSALYFCASRASSGTSSDNEQFFGPGTRLTVL.